Reported below is one T cell receptor beta chain. Its antigen is currently unknown. The read ends 3 residues early relative to the CDR3; the germline J gene fills the gap. CDR3 size: 19 residues. V lost 1 base, J lost 3 bases, and 12 bases stayed unmatched. Germline V gives CDR1 LGHDT, CDR2 YNNKEL (reference sequence). Profiling relied on immunoSEQ multiplex PCR, and the TCRdb table lists in-frame clones only, not all of them. This sample's table has tens of thousands of clones. These data belong to a study of T cells in women clearing cervical HPV infection. As for the study in general: Cases: HPV16-related CIN3 or worse on histology, a couple of invasive cancers. Controls' single incident HPV16 infection cleared within 12 months without precancer.

Study-level results: Associations may precede or follow infection; HPV-specific or memory T cells were not isolated.

Input material: blood buffy coat. This clonotype was obtained from a woman aged 18 to 69 with a cervical HPV16 infection that either progressed to CIN3+ or cleared (not recorded which). V is TRBV3-1 (or the pseudogene TRBV3-2) and J is TRBJ2-2; the match to TRBD1 covers 9 bases. CDR3: CASSQVPGQGMKDTGELFF. The sequenced part of the CDR3 DNA is TGTGCCAGCAGCCAAGTTCCGGGACAGGGTATGAAGGACACCGGGGAG.